In its sample, the clone carrying this T cell receptor (beta chain) was seen a few times. Its specificity is unknown. A universal primer site was incorporated via template switching, and the cDNA contained unique molecular identifiers. Via MiXCR, TCRdb re-called the 5' RACE reads, giving one row per CDR3 protein. This sample yields 1.5 million to 2 million distinct CDR3 sequences, of which 32% are seen a single time; 0.25% to 0.3% belongs to the top ten. This entry belongs to a study of identical twins. From germline, CDR1 is DFQATT and CDR2 SNEGSKA (reference sequence). The CDR3 has 11 residues. With 6 bases removed from V and 7 bases from J, the gap between germline ends came to 10 bases. General study points: Out-of-frame alpha sequences shared by twins were enriched for low generation probability. The conclusions drew on cross-sectional statistical analysis instead of tracking the same donors. Fewer insertions were carried by abundant cord blood beta clonotypes, but none was seen in memory repertoires.

J is TRBJ2-1 and V is TRBV20-1; tentative D call: TRBD2 (6 bases). Sequencing input: cord blood. This clonotype was obtained from a newborn girl in good health. DNA of the CDR3: TGCAGTGCCCTTGGGGGGAATGAGCAGTTCTTC. This sequence encodes CSALGGNEQFF.